The 24 T cell receptor beta chains in this list originate from one sample, sequenced in a study of CD8 T cells in ankylosing spondylitis. Using its own MiXCR run on the 5' RACE reads, TCRdb lists one record per CDR3 protein. The sample has 250,000 or so distinct CDR3 sequences; about 20% are singletons. The sequenced material came from blood, either unsorted or a sorted T cell fraction (not recorded which). These receptors came from a male donor with ankylosing spondylitis or in good health (not recorded which).

The chain has TRBV6-5 and TRBJ2-3; a possible D gene is TRBD2 (6 bases). This CDR3 spans 17 amino acids. Germline V gene sequence: CDR1 MNHEY, CDR2 SVGAGI. V lost 0 bases and J lost 0, with 13 bases in between. The chain's CDR3 is CASSYSSLARSTDTQYF. In DNA form, the CDR3 reads TGTGCCAGCAGTTACTCGAGCCTAGCGAGAAGCACAGATACGCAGTATTTT.

The chain recombines TRBV10-1 with TRBJ1-2; the D is unclear. There are 13 residues in the CDR3. The germline CDR1 and CDR2 sequences are WNHNN and SYGVQD (reference sequence). V was clipped by 0 bases and J by 8 bases, with 10 bases between them. The CDR3 bases are TGCGCCAGCAGTGAGTCTCTTGTGGGAGGCTACACCTTC. Translated: CASSESLVGGYTF.

This clonotype was seen a few times. V is TRBV25-1 and J is TRBJ2-5; no clear D. V was clipped by 2 bases and J by 5 bases, with 9 bases between them. This CDR3 has 13 amino acids. Per germline, CDR1 MGHDK and CDR2 SYGVNS. The CDR3, as DNA: TGTGCCAGCAGTGAAGGTTTCTGGGAGACCCAGTACTTC. This sequence encodes CASSEGFWETQYF.

This clonotype came up a few times. The J gene is TRBJ2-7, the V gene TRBV6-5; D unresolved. This CDR3 is built from 14 residues. V dropped 2 bases and J dropped 4 bases, with 12 bases sitting between them. In germline, CDR1 is MNHEY, CDR2 SVGAGI. The CDR3: CASSYGECFYEQYF. The CDR3 region has the DNA TGTGCCAGCAGTTACGGGGAATGTTTTTACGAGCAGTACTTC.

This clonotype was seen only a few times. The chain joins TRBV20-1 to TRBJ2-1, with TRBD2 identical over 10 bases. Germline V gene data show CDR1 as DFQATT and CDR2 as SNEGSKA (reference sequence). With 5 bases clipped from V and 4 bases from J, the junction kept 8 bases outside the gene matches. The CDR3 is 15 amino acids. This CDR3 reads CSAGDGTSDYNEQFF. The CDR3 nucleotides read TGCAGTGCTGGGGACGGGACTAGCGATTACAATGAGCAGTTCTTC.

This clonotype was detected a few times. The J gene is TRBJ2-7, the V gene TRBV20-1; D may be TRBD2 (5 bases). The germline CDR1 and CDR2 sequences are DFQATT and SNEGSKA (reference sequence). The CDR3 extends over 13 amino acids. V was trimmed by 3 bases and J by 2 bases, leaving 11 bases between them. The CDR3 is CSASPGETYEQYF. The CDR3 bases are TGCAGTGCTAGCCCCGGGGAGACCTACGAGCAGTACTTC.

This clonotype was picked up a small number of times. The V gene is TRBV12-3 or TRBV12-4, the J gene TRBJ2-6; possibly TRBD1 for D (5 bases). The V gene lost 2 bases and the J gene lost 4 bases, with 15 bases spanning the gap. This CDR3 is built from 17 residues. CDR3 DNA: TGTGCCAGCAGTTTAAGGGGCTCCTGGGGAGGGGCCAACGTCCTGACTTTC. Its translation is CASSLRGSWGGANVLTF.

The V and J genes are TRBV25-1 and TRBJ2-7, with TRBD2 as a possible D gene (6 bases). From germline, CDR1 is MGHDK and CDR2 SYGVNS. The V end lost 7 bases, the J end lost 0 bases, and 13 bases lay between the germline ends. The CDR3 extends over 14 amino acids. Written as DNA, the CDR3 is TGTGCCAGCACCCCGATCGGGAGCTCCTACGAGCAGTACTTC. This gives the protein CASTPIGSSYEQYF.

This chain uses TRBV6-5 with TRBJ1-1; D is perhaps TRBD1 (5 bases). Trimming took off 4 bases at V and 0 bases at J, with 12 bases between the two ends. Looked up from germline, CDR1 is MNHEY and CDR2 is SVGAGI. The CDR3 loop spans 15 amino acids. As DNA, the CDR3 is TGTGCCAGCAGTTTTGACAGTGATATGAACACTGAAGCTTTCTTT. Its protein product is CASSFDSDMNTEAFF.

The chain has TRBV29-1 and TRBJ2-1; possible D gene TRBD1, 5 bases. The CDR3 is 12 residues long. The germline gives CDR1 SQVTM, CDR2 ANQGSEA. V lost 5 bases, J lost 8 bases, and 13 bases lay in between. Here the CDR3 DNA reads TGCAGCGTTTTTCGCAGGGCGGATGAGCAGTTCTTC. This sequence encodes CSVFRRADEQFF.

Worth noting for this clonotype: A read error may account for a junction end that differs from germline. The gene calls are TRBV24-1 and TRBJ2-4; 7 positions match TRBD1. Germline V lookup: CDR1 KGHDR, CDR2 SFDVKD. This CDR3 has 14 amino acids. The CDR3 protein is CATSDSGTANVQYF. The CDR3 DNA reads TGTGCCACCAGTGATTCCGGGACAGCAAACGTTCAGTACTTC.

This clonotype was seen repeatedly, ten times or more. The gene calls are TRBV4-2 and TRBJ1-1; D call uncertain. CDR1 and CDR2 from the germline V gene are LGHNA and YNFKEQ. V was pared by 6 bases and J by 0 bases, with 17 bases between. The CDR3 runs to 16 residues. CDR3: CASSHTGRDMNTEAFF. CDR3 bases: TGTGCCAGCAGTCACACCGGTCGGGATATGAACACTGAAGCTTTCTTT.

V usage is TRBV11-1 and J usage is TRBJ2-7, with D unclear. V was pared by 6 bases and J by 1 base, with 16 bases between. Germline CDR1 reads SGHAT; CDR2 reads FQDESV (reference sequence). This CDR3 has 15 amino acids. CDR3 sequence: CASSYNVVPSYEQYF. CDR3 DNA: TGTGCCAGCAGTTATAATGTGGTACCGTCCTACGAGCAGTACTTC.

This clonotype has more than one count but fewer than ten. V is TRBV6-5 and J is TRBJ2-1; 9 nucleotides align to TRBD2. Germline-derived CDR1 and CDR2 are MNHEY and SVGAGI. This CDR3 is built from 14 residues. J lost 9 bases, V lost 0 bases, and 3 bases had no gene match. The CDR3 loop is CASSYSGLASEQFF. The CDR3 DNA reads TGTGCCAGCAGTTACTCGGGACTAGCCAGTGAGCAGTTCTTC.

This clonotype was detected only a few times. The chain recombines TRBV9 with TRBJ2-2; perhaps TRBD2 as D (6 bases). This CDR3 is 18 amino acids long. Trimming removed 0 bases from V and 1 base from J, with 16 bases in between. Germline V lookup: CDR1 SGDLS, CDR2 YYNGEE. The CDR3 region has the DNA TGTGCCAGCAGCGTAGGGGATCTCGGGACTTTGAACACCGGGGAGCTGTTTTTT. Translated, it gives CASSVGDLGTLNTGELFF. Complete variable domain (other parts from reference TRBV9 and TRBJ2-2): DSGVTQTPKHLITATGQRVTLRCSPRSGDLSVYWYQQSLDQGLQFLIQYYNGEERAKGNILERFSAQQFPDLHSELNLSSLELGDSALYFCASSVGDLGTLNTGELFFGEGSRLTVL.

This rearrangement joins TRBV20-1 to TRBJ2-5; 9 nucleotides agree with TRBD2. The CDR3 covers 17 residues. J gave up 5 bases and V 0 bases, and 13 bases lay outside the gene matches. Germline assignment: CDR1 DFQATT and CDR2 SNEGSKA (reference sequence). CDR3 DNA: TGCAGTGCTAGAGATTCGGCTAGCGGGATGACGCGGGAGACCCAGTACTTC. Encoded protein: CSARDSASGMTRETQYF.

In this sample, this clonotype turned up a few times. The rearrangement uses TRBV7-9 and TRBJ2-1, with 12 bases aligning to TRBD2. Germline trimming cut 2 bases from V and 8 bases from J; bases unmatched to any gene: 7. Germline V lookup: CDR1 SEHNR, CDR2 FQNEAQ (reference sequence). CDR3 length: 16 residues. CDR3 nucleotides: TGTGCCAGCAGCTTACTAGCGGGAGGGCCACTCGATGAGCAGTTCTTC. Its protein product is CASSLLAGGPLDEQFF.

This clonotype occurred a few times. The chain links TRBV19 to TRBJ1-1, with no clear D. Germline V gene data show CDR1 as LNHDA and CDR2 as SQIVND (reference sequence). With 3 bases removed from V and 1 base from J, the gap between germline ends came to 6 bases. The CDR3 loop spans 13 amino acids. CDR3 region: CASSIWQNTEAFF. DNA of the CDR3: TGTGCCAGTAGTATCTGGCAGAACACTGAAGCTTTCTTT.

This chain joins TRBV13 and TRBJ2-1; tentatively, D is TRBD2 (6 bases). Germline assignment: CDR1 PRHDT and CDR2 FYEKMQ (reference sequence). This CDR3 comprises 14 residues. Trimming shortened V by 8 bases and J by 1 base, and 12 bases separated the two germline ends. The DNA for the CDR3 is TGTGCCAGCGCCCCGCTAGCGTCCTACAATGAGCAGTTCTTC. This encodes CASAPLASYNEQFF.

The chain has TRBV20-1 and TRBJ2-7; tentative D call: TRBD2 (6 bases). This CDR3 is 13 amino acids long. The V end was cut by 6 bases, the J end by 3 bases, with 15 bases between. Germline CDR1 is DFQATT and CDR2 is SNEGSKA (reference sequence). The CDR3 nucleotides are TGCAGTGCCGTTCCGGGACTGGACTACGAGCAGTACTTC. Translated: CSAVPGLDYEQYF.

This clonotype occurred a few times. The rearrangement links TRBV12-3 or TRBV12-4 to TRBJ2-7; 8 bases align to TRBD2. CDR3 length: 15 amino acids. V lost 5 bases, J lost 5 bases, and 11 bases stayed unmatched. CDR3 bases: TGTGCCAGCAGTCCGGGTACGGCGGGAGGTAACGAGCAGTACTTC. This sequence encodes CASSPGTAGGNEQYF.

The V call is TRBV20-1, the J call TRBJ2-2; 9 nucleotides agree with TRBD1. J was trimmed by 7 bases and V by 3 bases; bases with no gene match: 6. Per germline, CDR1 DFQATT and CDR2 SNEGSKA (reference sequence). The CDR3 totals 14 residues. The CDR3 protein is CSASRDRVIGELFF. CDR3 nucleotides: TGCAGTGCTAGCCGGGACAGGGTTATCGGGGAGCTGTTTTTT.

A note on this clonotype: Relative to the germline gene, one junction end is altered; a read error may explain this. The chain links TRBV5-1 to TRBJ2-7; D gene uncertain. CDR1 is SGHRS and CDR2 is YFSETQ in the germline V gene. This CDR3 region has 13 residues. CDR3 protein: CASSTTPSSEQYF. Written as DNA, the CDR3 is TGCGCCAGCAGCACAACTCCTTCCTCCGAGCAGTACTTC.

For the CDR3, the DNA is TGTGCCACCAGCACCGACAACTACGAGCAGTACTTC. Its translation is CATSTDNYEQYF. This chain uses TRBV15 with TRBJ2-7; the D is unclear. Trimming left V 4 bases short and J 3 bases short, with 7 bases between. The CDR3 runs to 12 residues. Germline CDR1 reads LNHNV; CDR2 reads YYDKDF (reference sequence).